This entry features one TCR beta chain sequence. The antigen it binds to is not known. Base qualities are not at hand, and no much larger clone is one base apart. The library was built by means of the immunoSEQ multiplex PCR assay. For the multiplex PCR, a mixture combining 60 forward primers for TCR Vbeta segments and 13 reverse primers for TCR Jbeta segments was used. The CDR3 region of rearranged TCR beta genes was amplified from genomic DNA with a multiplex PCR assay. Amplified TCR beta libraries were sequenced as 87-base-pair reads on the Illumina HiSeq System. Regarding the original processing steps: A later analysis tallied roughly 78 million unique TCR beta chains across the 666 repertoires, and approximately 11 million of those chains were shared by two or more donors. To remove PCR and sequencing errors, raw reads were error-corrected and collapsed into unique sequences using a nearest-neighbor algorithm that merged closely related sequences. CDR3 sequences were aligned to IMGT reference sequences to assign V, D and J gene segments. For a sequence to be retained, at least a six-nucleotide match to both a V gene segment and a J gene segment was required. Rearrangements were classified as productive when the CDR3 lacked stop codons and remained in frame with V and J, and all other rearrangements were classified as non-productive. CDR3 was defined according to IMGT convention as the region running from the second conserved V-encoded cysteine to the conserved J-encoded phenylalanine. The earlier analysis of 500 to 650 of the donors excluded any sequence lacking an unambiguous match to a single V gene segment. In an earlier analysis of approximately 610 of the donors, V segments were called functional above 56.7% productive rearrangements and were called segregating when the between-donor standard deviation exceeded 5%. To diagnose cytomegalovirus status from the catalog of TCR beta chain sequences, a statistical classification framework was built. V and J gene assignment, in a later analysis, came from comparing TCR nucleotide sequences with IMGT/GENE-DB human TR gene sequences. In a later analysis, CDR3 sequences and most-parsimonious VDJ recombination scenarios were assigned using the TCRdist pipeline. In a later analysis, each TCR beta chain was defined by its CDR3 amino acid sequence together with its V-gene family, and reads without a unique V-gene family were excluded. To address suspected cross-contamination and a sequencing artifact, a later analysis removed a few hundred highly shared, low-generation-probability nucleotide sequences. A later analysis calculated a clonal expansion index for each public chain from normalized within-repertoire ranks of inferred template counts. In a later analysis, generation probabilities were computed with a VDJ recombination model fitted to out-of-frame rearrangements, and the resulting probabilities were checked against IGoR. Hypergeometric tests were used in a later analysis to score TCR-TCR, TCR-HLA and TCR-CMV co-occurrence, with a repertoire-size bias correction applied to the TCR pairs. To estimate false discovery rates, a later analysis permuted the HLA or CMV assignments 20 times. A later analysis grouped co-occurring TCRs with DBSCAN, adding TCRdist sequence similarity when clustering within HLA-allele-positive subsets. Co-occurrence clustering excluded repertoires with fewer than 30,000 or more than 120,000 public chains, plus five with anomalous nucleotide sharing. Entries here come from immuneACCESS through TCRdb and include only in-frame sequences with V and J called. Some clones fail to appear in such tables; in the studies checked, an unresolved V gene covers under half of the shortfall, and the cause of the remainder is unknown. V and J calls and clone size are copied from that table; D and trimming were computed from the DNA. This sample is represented by roughly 150,000 clones; around 80% of them were singletons. 6.5% to 8.5% of the sample is in the top ten clones.

The source of the sample is a study of cytomegalovirus exposure and HLA in healthy donors (TCRdb year 2017). Turning to the overall study: An earlier analysis of approximately 600 of the donors reported 250 to 300 Gb of sequence data and 100 million to 130 million unique TCR beta sequences from some 180 million T cells. About 280 gigabases of sequencing data and 75 million to 85 million unique TCR sequences made up an early release that covered nearly 650 HLA-typed donors. Of the 350 to 450 genotyped donors, over 65% fell in the genetic ancestry cluster associated with self-reported Caucasian donors. The aim of the study was to test whether cataloging public T cell receptors could identify signatures of past pathogen exposure. Using immunosequencing, the study profiled T cell repertoires from 666 subjects and related those repertoires to cytomegalovirus serostatus. Along with the roughly 700-subject first cohort, a separate validation cohort of some 130 different subjects was used. To predict cytomegalovirus infection status, the study brought together high-throughput TCR immunosequencing, statistical association of individual TCRs with disease status, and machine learning. A later analysis re-examined previously published TCR beta repertoires from several hundred donors and added high-resolution HLA genotyping to investigate patterns of TCR occurrence. The later analysis used no new phenotypic data to find candidate immune exposures, relying instead on TCR beta sequences and their occurrence across donors. In an earlier analysis of roughly 540 of the donors, high-throughput TCR beta sequencing was used to judge whether each TCR beta V gene segment behaved as functional or pseudogenic. Alongside the repertoire data, information on donor age, sex, ethnicity and CMV serostatus was compiled. In a later genetic analysis, genome-wide SNP genotypes for about 60% of the 666 donors were used, and that subset was treated as a discovery cohort. Every discovery cohort repertoire had been produced on one sequencing platform. HLA typing covered class I and class II loci at four-digit resolution. Typing coverage varied by locus: about 620-640 donors for A, B, C, DRB1 and DQB1; roughly 500 for DQA1; around 610 for DPA1; some 470 for DPB1. Four to six DR-DQ haplotypes were handled as single units for association and clustering, since linkage in the cohort was strong. Among some 400 genotyped donors of the cohort, an average of about 240,000 unique TCR beta nucleotide sequences was sequenced per donor, of which approximately 18% were non-productive. Study-wide findings and limitations: The cohort was sequenced for TCR beta chains only, and without alpha or paired-chain data the features that could be detected were limited. Sequencing depth was assumed to be roughly uniform across donors in the presence/absence analyses, though that assumption may not hold. Three of the identified cytomegalovirus-associated TCR beta chains were confirmed in vitro to be specific for cytomegalovirus antigens. In a later genetic analysis, a missense DCLRE1C variant was associated with V-gene and J-gene trimming of TCR beta chains, and the association was replicated in an independent cohort. A later genetic analysis reported fewer N-insertions in productive TCRs among donors in an Asian-associated ancestry cluster than the roughly 700-donor mean. When HLA alleles, especially DR and DQ, strongly co-occurred, attributing TCR associations to individual alleles was difficult. A later analysis found that TCR association rates varied across HLA loci, with DRB1 alleles showing the most associated TCRs and HLA-C alleles the fewest. Most CMV-associated TCR beta chains appeared to be HLA-restricted in a later analysis, and the HLA associations seemed to be driven largely by CMV exposure. Some IMGT-functional V segments, including TRBV6-2 and TRBV6-3, could not be told apart with the 87-base-pair reads, so those segments were excluded. A total of some 180 TCR beta chains were listed by the study as associated with cytomegalovirus. For the cohort, immune exposure information was limited to CMV serostatus. Most TCR sequences were observed very rarely across donors, whereas some public TCRs were present in many individuals. In both the original and validation cohorts, the classifier was reported to diagnose cytomegalovirus status with high specificity and sensitivity. Because counts were too low, seventeen rarely observed V segments, including chromosome 9 orphons, were excluded from the earlier analysis of 587 of the donors. It was suggested by the authors that the approach could potentially be generalized to other disease states and immunological phenotypes. A later analysis reported that several top co-occurrence clusters appeared linked to parvovirus B19, influenza, CMV and Epstein-Barr virus. An earlier analysis of approximately 530 of the donors showed that most TCR beta V segments appeared in productive rearrangements either about 90% or about 30% of the time, which broadly matched IMGT annotations. Specific HLA alleles were associated with around 18,000 TCR beta sequences at a false discovery rate of 0.05 in a later analysis. In a later analysis, HLA-associated TCR beta chains showed more clonal expansion and lower generation probabilities than non-associated chains that were equally common. A further reported finding was that TCR beta sequences accurately predicted the HLA-A and HLA-B alleles for most subjects in the first cohort. Linkage disequilibrium might explain the correlated functional status among segregating V segments, but an unknown experimental factor could not be excluded. A cluster of highly shared sequence variants was judged likely to represent a technical artifact of the sequencing pipeline. Because HLA typing was unavailable for some donors at each locus, only the typed subset was used in association tests.

The cohort was made up of about 670 healthy bone marrow donors. At the time of sampling, all cohort members were nominally healthy, though unrecorded immune exposures were likely present. The donor was CMV seropositive and was included in the group of 290 or so seropositive cohort members. A peripheral blood sample was collected from each donor, and TCR beta sequencing was performed on peripheral blood mononuclear cells. The Qiagen DNeasy Blood Extraction Kit was used to extract genomic DNA from the blood cell samples. Taken from the germline V gene, the CDR1 and CDR2 loops are SNHLY and FYNNEI. Spanning cysteine to phenylalanine, the CDR3 consists of 15 amino acids. The entry retains the CDR3 DNA only, 45 bases that are in frame from base 1. Trimming costs V 5 bases and J 0 bases, and their ends lie 10 bases apart.

The clonotype originates from a woman aged 40 to 50 in good health and CMV-seropositive. The sample consisted of PBMCs. Recombination connected TRBV2 to TRBJ2-2; 6 matching bases give a weak D call of TRBD1. CDR3 reads: CASSWGLANTGELFF. DNA sequence: TGTGCCAGCAGTTGGGGGCTAGCGAACACCGGGGAGCTGTTTTTT. With the rest looked up from the reference TRBV2 and TRBJ2-2 genes rather than sequenced, the full variable domain is EPEVTQTPSHQVTQMGQEVILRCVPISNHLYFYWYRQILGQKVEFLVSFYNNEISEKSEIFDDQFSVERPDGSNFTLKIRSTKLEDSAMYFCASSWGLANTGELFFGEGSRLTVL.